These 10 T cell receptor beta chains came from one sample sequenced in a study of cytomegalovirus exposure and HLA in healthy donors. The assay was immunoSEQ multiplex PCR, and TCRdb's table has in-frame clones only and misses some. This repertoire shows about 140,000 clones, approximately 84% found once; its top ten account for 25% to 30%. Sequenced material: PBMCs. The receptors come from a young man in good health and CMV-seropositive.

This clone was seen only a few times. The rearrangement uses TRBV7-6 and TRBJ2-7, with TRBD1 as a possible D gene (5 bases). V lost 1 base and J lost 5, with 9 bases in between. CDR3 length equals 13 residues. CDR1 and CDR2 from the germline V gene are SGHVS and FNYEAQ. In DNA form, the CDR3 reads TGTGCCAGCAGCTTAGGGCAGGGCAACGAGCAGTACTTC. The encoded protein is CASSLGQGNEQYF.

This clone occurred many times. The chain couples TRBV4-1 to TRBJ1-1; perhaps TRBD1 as D (6 bases). The germline gives CDR1 MGHRA, CDR2 YSYEKL. CDR3 size: 19 residues. Trimming left V 0 bases short and J 4 bases short, with 24 bases between. CDR3 nucleotides: TGCGCCAGCAGCCAAGATATCCCTCATCCACAGGGAAGTCGCACTGAAGCTTTCTTT. It encodes CASSQDIPHPQGSRTEAFF.

J is TRBJ1-4 and V is TRBV28, with 9 bases fitting TRBD1. The CDR3 contains 13 residues. Germline CDR1 and CDR2: MDHEN and SYDVKM. Unmatched junction bases numbered 6, after V lost 6 bases and J lost 10 bases. This CDR3 is CASSYAQGAKLFF. For the CDR3, the DNA is TGTGCCAGCAGCTACGCACAGGGGGCAAAACTGTTTTTT. Full variable domain (missing parts from reference TRBV28 and TRBJ1-4): DVKVTQSSRYLVKRTGEKVFLECVQDMDHENMFWYRQDPGLGLRLIYFSYDVKMKEKGDIPEGYSVSREKKERFSLILESASTNQTSMYLCASSYAQGAKLFFGSGTQLSVL.

This clone has only one observation. CDR3 nucleotides: TGTGCCAGCAGTTTAGAGCCGACAGGGACTAGGCATGGCTACACCTTC. This codes for CASSLEPTGTRHGYTF. The chain is built from TRBV27 and TRBJ1-2; TRBD1 matches 7 bases. The length of the CDR3 is 16 residues. Germline V gene lookup returns CDR1 MNHEY and CDR2 SMNVEV (reference sequence). J gave up 6 bases and V 2 bases, and 12 bases lay outside the gene matches.

The chain has TRBV10-2 and TRBJ2-3, with 7 bases aligning to TRBD2. V was pared by 5 bases and J by 1 base, with 9 bases of the junction left unmatched. Germline loops: CDR1 WSHSY, CDR2 SAAADI. The CDR3 extends over 16 amino acids. The CDR3 loop reads CASSSTSRRGTDTQYF. The CDR3 nucleotides are TGCGCCAGCAGTTCGACTAGCCGGAGGGGCACAGATACGCAGTATTTT.

This clone was seen once. V gene TRBV7-6 combines with J gene TRBJ2-7; unclear D gene. Germline V lookup: CDR1 SGHVS, CDR2 FNYEAQ. Trimming removed 5 bases at V and 5 bases at J, with 16 bases between. The CDR3 extends over 14 amino acids. The CDR3 DNA reads as TGTGCCAGCAGCCCCCCCGGCAGGTTCCACGAGCAGTACTTC. It is translated as CASSPPGRFHEQYF.

The chain has TRBV19 and TRBJ2-1; TRBD2 might be the D (7 bases). Germline V lookup: CDR1 LNHDA, CDR2 SQIVND (reference sequence). Trimming cost V 7 bases and J 3 bases, with 13 bases left between them. This CDR3 region has 14 residues. CDR3 sequence reads: CASTGEGYYNEQFF. In DNA form, the CDR3 reads TGTGCCAGTACAGGGGAGGGGTACTACAATGAGCAGTTCTTC.

V and J are TRBV29-1 and TRBJ1-2; TRBD1 agrees at 7 bases. The CDR3 covers 14 residues. Germline CDR1 reads SQVTM; CDR2 reads ANQGSEA. V gave up 6 bases and J gave up 3 bases; unmatched junction bases: 10. In nucleotides, the CDR3 is TGCAGCGTCGAACCCCGGGACAGCCACTATGGCTACACCTTC. It is translated as CSVEPRDSHYGYTF.

This clone was recorded once. The rearrangement joins TRBV6-5 to TRBJ2-7, with 10 bases identical to TRBD2. CDR1 is MNHEY, CDR2 SVGAGI, per germline. This CDR3 spans 14 amino acids. The V gene end was trimmed by 6 bases and the J gene end by 0 bases; junction bases not matched to a gene: 2. The CDR3 reads CASRLAGSSYEQYF. In DNA form, the CDR3 reads TGTGCCAGCAGACTAGCGGGAAGCTCCTACGAGCAGTACTTC.

The rearrangement links TRBV11-2 to TRBJ1-4, with a tentative D call TRBD1 (5 bases). Germline assignment: CDR1 SGHAT and CDR2 FQNNGV. V was clipped by 5 bases and J by 14 bases, with 12 bases between them. The CDR3 sequence is 11 residues long. CDR3 DNA: TGTGCCAGCAGCCGCGGGGCCCACCTGTTTTTT. The encoded protein is CASSRGAHLFF.